A single TCR beta chain is shown here with its context. Germline V gene data show CDR1 as SGDLS and CDR2 as YYNGEE. J gave up 3 bases and V 1 base, and 7 bases lay outside the gene matches. This CDR3 region has 16 residues. The source of the sample is a study of blood T cell repertoires in COVID-19. About the study: The United States, Italy and Spain were the sources of the acute and convalescent COVID-19 samples.

Original handling: From reference gene primer amplification, estimates of nucleated cell counts were derived. Sequencing was performed with immunoSEQ multiplex PCR; in TCRdb, only in-frame clones are kept and a portion is missing. The DNA gave D and trimming, while V, J and clone size come from that table. The sample yields some 53,000 clones, roughly nine tenths seen once. This sequence joins TRBV9 and TRBJ2-5; TRBD2 matches at 9 bases. The material sequenced was peripheral blood. The TCR sequence derives from a man aged 60-69 years with active COVID-19. The CDR3 bases are TGTGCCAGCAGCGTAACAGGCGCGGGGGGGGAAGAGACCCAGTACTTC. It specifies CASSVTGAGGEETQYF.